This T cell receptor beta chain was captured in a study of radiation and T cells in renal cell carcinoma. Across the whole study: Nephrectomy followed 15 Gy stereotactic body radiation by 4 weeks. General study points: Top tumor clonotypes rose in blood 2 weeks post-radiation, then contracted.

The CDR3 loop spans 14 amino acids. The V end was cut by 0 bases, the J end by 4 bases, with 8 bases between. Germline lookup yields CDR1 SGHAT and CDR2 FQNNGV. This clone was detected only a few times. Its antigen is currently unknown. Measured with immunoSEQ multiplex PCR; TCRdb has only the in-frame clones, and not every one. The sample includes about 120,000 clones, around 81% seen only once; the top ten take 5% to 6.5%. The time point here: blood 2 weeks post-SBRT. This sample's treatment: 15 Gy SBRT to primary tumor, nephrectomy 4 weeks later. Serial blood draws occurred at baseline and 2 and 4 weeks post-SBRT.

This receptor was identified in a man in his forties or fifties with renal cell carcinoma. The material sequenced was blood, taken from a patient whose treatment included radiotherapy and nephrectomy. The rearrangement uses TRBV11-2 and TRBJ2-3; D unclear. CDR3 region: CASSLDVSSDTQYF. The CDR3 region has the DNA TGTGCCAGCAGCTTAGACGTTAGTTCAGATACGCAGTATTTT.